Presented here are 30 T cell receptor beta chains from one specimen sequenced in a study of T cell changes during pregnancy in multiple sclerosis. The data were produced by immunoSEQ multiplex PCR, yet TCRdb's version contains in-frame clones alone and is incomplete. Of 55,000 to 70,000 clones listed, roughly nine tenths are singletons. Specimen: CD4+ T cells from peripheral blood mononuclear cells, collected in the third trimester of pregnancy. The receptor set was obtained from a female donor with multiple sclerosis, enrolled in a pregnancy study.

Here the CDR3 reads CASSQFTGSNTGELFF. Written as DNA, the CDR3 is TGTGCCAGCAGCCAATTTACAGGGTCGAACACCGGGGAGCTGTTTTTT. V gene TRBV7-2 combines with J gene TRBJ2-2, with a weak D call TRBD1 (6 bases). V gave up 5 bases and J gave up 0 bases, with 13 bases separating them. The V gene's germline CDR1 is SGHTA and CDR2 FQGNSA. The CDR3 is 16 residues long. The variable domain in full, with the rest retrieved from reference TRBV7-2 and TRBJ2-2, is GAGVSQSPSNKVTEKGKDVELRCDPISGHTALYWYRQSLGQGLEFLIYFQGNSAPDKSGLPSDRFSAERTGGSVSTLTIQRTQQEDSAVYLCASSQFTGSNTGELFFGEGSRLTVL.

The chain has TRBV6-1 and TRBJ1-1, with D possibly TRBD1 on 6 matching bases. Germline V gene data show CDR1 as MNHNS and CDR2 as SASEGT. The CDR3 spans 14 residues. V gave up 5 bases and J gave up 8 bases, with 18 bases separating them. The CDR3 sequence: CASSPRQDPLEAFF. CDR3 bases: TGTGCCAGCAGTCCCCGACAGGATCCGCTCGAAGCTTTCTTT.

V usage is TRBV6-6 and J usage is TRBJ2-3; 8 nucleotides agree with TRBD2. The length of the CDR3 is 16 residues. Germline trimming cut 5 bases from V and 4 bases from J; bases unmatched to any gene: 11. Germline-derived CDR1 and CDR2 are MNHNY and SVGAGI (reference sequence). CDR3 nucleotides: TGTGCCAGCAGTACAACCATAGCGGGGAAATCAGATACGCAGTATTTT. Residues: CASSTTIAGKSDTQYF.

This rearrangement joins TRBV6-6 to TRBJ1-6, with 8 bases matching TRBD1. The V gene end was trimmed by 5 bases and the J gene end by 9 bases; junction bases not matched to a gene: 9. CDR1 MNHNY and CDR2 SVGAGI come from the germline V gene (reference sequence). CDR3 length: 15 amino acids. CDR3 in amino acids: CASSPRGQGTSPLHF. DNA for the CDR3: TGTGCCAGCAGTCCCAGGGGGCAGGGCACTTCACCCCTCCACTTT.

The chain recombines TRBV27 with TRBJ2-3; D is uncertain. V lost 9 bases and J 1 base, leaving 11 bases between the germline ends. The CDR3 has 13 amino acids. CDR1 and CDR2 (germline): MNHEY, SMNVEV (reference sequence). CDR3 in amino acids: CASKRTGTDTQYF. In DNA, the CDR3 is TGTGCCAGTAAACGAACAGGCACAGATACGCAGTATTTT.

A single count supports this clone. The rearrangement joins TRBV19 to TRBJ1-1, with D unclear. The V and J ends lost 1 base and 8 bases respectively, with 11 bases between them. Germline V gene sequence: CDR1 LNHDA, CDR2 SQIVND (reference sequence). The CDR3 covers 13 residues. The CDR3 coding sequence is TGTGCCAGTAGTATAGGAGGTACGATAGAAGCTTTCTTT. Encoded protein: CASSIGGTIEAFF.

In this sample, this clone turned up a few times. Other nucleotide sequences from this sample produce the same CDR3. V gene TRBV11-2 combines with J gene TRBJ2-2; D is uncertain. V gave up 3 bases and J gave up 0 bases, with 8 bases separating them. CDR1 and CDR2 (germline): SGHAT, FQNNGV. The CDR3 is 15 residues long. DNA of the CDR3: TGTGCCAGCAGCTTCGTGCAGTCGAACACCGGGGAGCTGTTTTTT. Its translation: CASSFVQSNTGELFF.

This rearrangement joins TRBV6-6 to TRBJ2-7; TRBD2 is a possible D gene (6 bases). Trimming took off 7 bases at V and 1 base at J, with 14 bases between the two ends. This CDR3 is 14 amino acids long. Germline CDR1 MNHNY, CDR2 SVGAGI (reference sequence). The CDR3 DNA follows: TGTGCCAGCACTCCCCGGGACTCTTCCTACGAGCAGTACTTC. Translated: CASTPRDSSYEQYF.

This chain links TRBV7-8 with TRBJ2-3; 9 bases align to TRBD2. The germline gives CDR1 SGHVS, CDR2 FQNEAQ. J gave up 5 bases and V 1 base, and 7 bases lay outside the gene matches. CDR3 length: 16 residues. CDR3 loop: CASSLVSRGGLDTQYF. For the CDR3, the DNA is TGTGCCAGCAGCTTAGTTTCGCGGGGGGGCCTAGATACGCAGTATTTT.

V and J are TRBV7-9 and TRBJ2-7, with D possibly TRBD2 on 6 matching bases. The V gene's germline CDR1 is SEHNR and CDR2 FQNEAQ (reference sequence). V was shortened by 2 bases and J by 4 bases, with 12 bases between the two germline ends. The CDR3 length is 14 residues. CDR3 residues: CASSLNSGEYEQYF. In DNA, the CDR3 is TGTGCCAGCAGCTTAAATTCGGGGGAGTACGAGCAGTACTTC.

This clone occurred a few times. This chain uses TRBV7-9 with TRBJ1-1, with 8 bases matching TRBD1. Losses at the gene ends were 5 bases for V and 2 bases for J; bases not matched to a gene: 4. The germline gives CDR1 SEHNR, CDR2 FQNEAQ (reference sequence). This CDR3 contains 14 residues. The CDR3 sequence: CASSQGQGNTEAFF. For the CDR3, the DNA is TGTGCCAGCAGCCAAGGACAGGGCAACACTGAAGCTTTCTTT.

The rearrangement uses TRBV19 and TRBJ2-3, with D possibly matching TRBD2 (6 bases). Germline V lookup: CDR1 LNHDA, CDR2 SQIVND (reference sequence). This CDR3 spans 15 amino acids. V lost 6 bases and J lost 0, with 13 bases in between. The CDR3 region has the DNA TGTGCCAGTAGGTCCTATAGCGGAAGCACAGATACGCAGTATTTT. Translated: CASRSYSGSTDTQYF.

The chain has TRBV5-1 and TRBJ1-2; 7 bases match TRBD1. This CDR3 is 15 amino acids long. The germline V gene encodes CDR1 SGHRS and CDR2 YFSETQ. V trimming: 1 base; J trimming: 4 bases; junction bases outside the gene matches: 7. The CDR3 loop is CASSLYSGTAYGYTF. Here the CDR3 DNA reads TGCGCCAGCAGCTTGTACTCCGGGACAGCCTATGGCTACACCTTC.

The DNA for the CDR3 is TGTGCCAGCAGCCTTCTGAGGACAGCCCCAGATACGCAGTATTTT. Its protein product is CASSLLRTAPDTQYF. The chain joins TRBV14 to TRBJ2-3; the D gene is possibly TRBD1 (6 bases). The germline gives CDR1 SGHDN, CDR2 FVKESK. Trimming cost V 4 bases and J 4 bases, with 15 bases left between them. This CDR3 has 15 amino acids.

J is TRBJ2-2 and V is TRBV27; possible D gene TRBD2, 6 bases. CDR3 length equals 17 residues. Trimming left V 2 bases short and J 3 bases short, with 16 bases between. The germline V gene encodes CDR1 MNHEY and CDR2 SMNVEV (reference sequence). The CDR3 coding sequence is TGTGCCAGCAGTTTACTATCCGGGACTTATGACACCGGGGAGCTGTTTTTT. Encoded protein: CASSLLSGTYDTGELFF.

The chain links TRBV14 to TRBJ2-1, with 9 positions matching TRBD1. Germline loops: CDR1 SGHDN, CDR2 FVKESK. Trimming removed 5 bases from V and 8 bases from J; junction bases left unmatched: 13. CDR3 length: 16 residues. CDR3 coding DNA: TGTGCCAGCAGCAATCGGACAGGGGCGTTTTGGGATGAGCAGTTCTTC. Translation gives CASSNRTGAFWDEQFF. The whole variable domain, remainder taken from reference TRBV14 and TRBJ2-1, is EAGVTQFPSHSVIEKGQTVTLRCDPISGHDNLYWYRRVMGKEIKFLLHFVKESKQDESGMPNNRFLAERTGGTYSTLKVQPAELEDSGVYFCASSNRTGAFWDEQFFGPGTRLTVL.

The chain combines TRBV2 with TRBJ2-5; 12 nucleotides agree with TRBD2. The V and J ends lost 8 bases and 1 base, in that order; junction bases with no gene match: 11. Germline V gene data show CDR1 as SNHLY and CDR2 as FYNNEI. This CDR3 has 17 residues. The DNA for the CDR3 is TGTGCCAGCTATGGTGGGGCTAGCGGGAGGGCCCAAGAGACCCAGTACTTC. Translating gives CASYGGASGRAQETQYF.

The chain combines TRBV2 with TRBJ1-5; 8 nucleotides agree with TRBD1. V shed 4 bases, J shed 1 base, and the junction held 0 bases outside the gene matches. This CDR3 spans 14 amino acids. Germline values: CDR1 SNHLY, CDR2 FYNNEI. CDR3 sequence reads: CASSGQGSNQPQHF. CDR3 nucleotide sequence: TGTGCCAGCAGTGGACAGGGGAGCAATCAGCCCCAGCATTTT.

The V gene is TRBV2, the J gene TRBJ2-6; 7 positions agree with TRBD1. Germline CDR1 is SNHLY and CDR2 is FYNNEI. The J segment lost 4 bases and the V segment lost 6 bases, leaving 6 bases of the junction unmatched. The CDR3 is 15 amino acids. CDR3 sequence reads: CASSRQGAGANVLTF. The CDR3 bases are TGTGCCAGCAGCCGACAGGGCGCCGGGGCCAACGTCCTGACTTTC.

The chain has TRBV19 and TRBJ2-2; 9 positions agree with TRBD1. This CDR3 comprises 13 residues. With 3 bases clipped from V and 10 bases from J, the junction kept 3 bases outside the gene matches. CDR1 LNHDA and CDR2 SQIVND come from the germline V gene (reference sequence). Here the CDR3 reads CASSMTGGQELFF. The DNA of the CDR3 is TGTGCCAGTAGTATGACAGGGGGGCAGGAGCTGTTTTTT.

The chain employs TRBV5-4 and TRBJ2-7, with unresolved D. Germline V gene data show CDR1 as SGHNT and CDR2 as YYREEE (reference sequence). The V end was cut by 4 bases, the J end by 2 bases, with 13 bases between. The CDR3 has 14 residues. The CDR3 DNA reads TGTGCCAGCAGCCGAAAACTTGAGCCCTACGAGCAGTACTTC. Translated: CASSRKLEPYEQYF.

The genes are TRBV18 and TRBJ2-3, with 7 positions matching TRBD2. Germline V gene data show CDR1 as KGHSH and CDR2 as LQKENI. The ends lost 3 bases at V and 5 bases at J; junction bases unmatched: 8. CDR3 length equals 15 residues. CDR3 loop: CASSPRGRVEDTQYF. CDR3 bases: TGTGCCAGCTCACCTCGGGGGAGGGTTGAAGATACGCAGTATTTT.

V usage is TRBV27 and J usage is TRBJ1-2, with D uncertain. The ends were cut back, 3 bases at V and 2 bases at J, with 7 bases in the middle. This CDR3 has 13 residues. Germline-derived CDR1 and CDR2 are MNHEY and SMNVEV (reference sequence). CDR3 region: CASSLSGNYGYTF. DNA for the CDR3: TGTGCCAGCAGTTTGTCGGGGAACTATGGCTACACCTTC.

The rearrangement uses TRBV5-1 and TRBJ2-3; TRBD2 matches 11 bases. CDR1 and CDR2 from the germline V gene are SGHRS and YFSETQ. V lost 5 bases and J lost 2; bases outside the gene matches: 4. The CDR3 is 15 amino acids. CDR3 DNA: TGCGCCAGCAGATCGACTAGCGGGGACACAGATACGCAGTATTTT. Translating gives CASRSTSGDTDTQYF.

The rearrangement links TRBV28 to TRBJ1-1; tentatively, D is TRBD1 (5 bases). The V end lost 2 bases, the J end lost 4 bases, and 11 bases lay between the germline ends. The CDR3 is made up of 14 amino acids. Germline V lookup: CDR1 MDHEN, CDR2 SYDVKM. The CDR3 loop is CASSLPQRGTEAFF. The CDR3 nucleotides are TGTGCCAGCAGTTTACCCCAAAGGGGCACTGAAGCTTTCTTT.

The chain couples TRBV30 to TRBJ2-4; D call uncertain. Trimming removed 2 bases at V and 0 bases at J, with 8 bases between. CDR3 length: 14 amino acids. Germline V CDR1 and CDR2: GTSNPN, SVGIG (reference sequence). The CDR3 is CAWSNGLAKNIQYF. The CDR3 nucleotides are TGTGCCTGGAGTAACGGGTTAGCCAAAAACATTCAGTACTTC.

The CDR3 nucleotides are TGTGCCAGCAGTTACGCTCTACAGGGCCGTACTGAAGCTTTCTTT. This encodes CASSYALQGRTEAFF. The chain couples TRBV6-5 to TRBJ1-1, with D possibly matching TRBD1 (6 bases). The CDR3 has 15 residues. The V end lost 2 bases, the J end lost 5 bases, and 15 bases lay between the germline ends. Germline V gene data show CDR1 as MNHEY and CDR2 as SVGAGI.

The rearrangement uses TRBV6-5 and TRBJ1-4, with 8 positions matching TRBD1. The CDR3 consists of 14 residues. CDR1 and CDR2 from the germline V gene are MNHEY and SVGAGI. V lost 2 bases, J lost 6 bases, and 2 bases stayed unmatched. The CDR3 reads CASSYGTGYEKLFF. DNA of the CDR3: TGTGCCAGCAGTTACGGGACAGGTTATGAAAAACTGTTTTTT.

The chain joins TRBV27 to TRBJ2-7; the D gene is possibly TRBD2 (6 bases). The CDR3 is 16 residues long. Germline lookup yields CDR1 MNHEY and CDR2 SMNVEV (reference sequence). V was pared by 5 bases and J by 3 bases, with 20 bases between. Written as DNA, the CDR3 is TGTGCCAGCAGTCGCCCCCCTGGGGGGTCCAACTACGAGCAGTACTTC. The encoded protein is CASSRPPGGSNYEQYF.

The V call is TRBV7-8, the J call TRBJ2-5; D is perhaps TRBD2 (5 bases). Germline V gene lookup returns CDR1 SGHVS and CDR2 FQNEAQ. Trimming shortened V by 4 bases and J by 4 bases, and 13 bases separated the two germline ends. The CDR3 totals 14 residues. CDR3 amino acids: CASSYGWAGETQYF. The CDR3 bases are TGTGCCAGCAGCTATGGGTGGGCGGGAGAGACCCAGTACTTC.